This entry concerns a single TCR beta chain. Its target is unknown. Template switching added a universal primer site, and cDNA bore unique molecular identifiers. TCRdb re-derived calls from the 5' RACE reads in MiXCR, one entry per CDR3 protein. This table holds 500,000 or so distinct CDR3 sequences, 14% found once. This CDR3 comprises 13 residues. The germline CDR1 and CDR2 sequences are DFQATT and SNEGSKA (reference sequence). V was shortened by 1 base and J by 1 base, with 8 bases between the two germline ends. The sample comes from a study of identical twins. Study-wide results and limits: Zero-insertion analyses were open to partial confounding by invariant MAIT and iNKT cells.

The same sample was also used in a study of yellow fever vaccine responses in identical twins.

This sequence originates from a woman between 18 and 29 years old in good health. The chain links TRBV20-1 to TRBJ2-7; a possible D gene is TRBD2 (6 bases). Sequenced: CD4+ T cells sorted from blood. DNA for the CDR3: TGCAGTGCTAGAGGACTAGTTTCCTACGAGCAGTACTTC. Amino acids: CSARGLVSYEQYF.